The rows below give T cell receptor beta chains drawn from one sample of a study of blood T cell repertoires in COVID-19. Sequencing used immunoSEQ multiplex PCR; TCRdb keeps in-frame clones, though not all of them. The sample includes a few hundred thousand clones, 87% of them seen just once. The sample was PBMCs or T cells enriched from blood (not recorded which). Every receptor here comes from a woman between 50 and 59 years old who had recovered from COVID-19. CDR3s include the opening cysteine and the closing phenylalanine or tryptophan. Fields, in order: V gene, clone size, D gene, J gene, CDR3 protein, CDR3 DNA. The D gene is left open where the match is weak. Only some rows state a clone size, as once, few, many or a class for expanded clones.

V: TRBV6-1; size: .; D: .; J: TRBJ2-1; CDR3: CASSERYGERSFF; DNA: TGTGCCAGCAGTGAAAGATATGGTGAACGGTCGTTCTTC
V: TRBV7-8; size: .; D: TRBD2; J: TRBJ2-5; CDR3: CASSLGLAGGYQYF; DNA: TGTGCCAGCAGCTTAGGACTAGCGGGGGGTTACCAGTACTTC
V: TRBV28; size: once; D: TRBD1; J: TRBJ2-7; CDR3: CASSPTGITSYEQYF; DNA: TGTGCCAGCAGCCCGACAGGGATTACGTCCTACGAGCAGTACTTC
V: TRBV4-2; size: .; D: TRBD2; J: TRBJ2-7; CDR3: CASSQDTPSGGALARTYEQYF; DNA: TGTGCCAGCAGCCAAGATACCCCTAGCGGGGGGGCCTTGGCGCGCACCTACGAGCAGTACTTC
V: TRBV5-1; size: .; D: .; J: TRBJ1-1; CDR3: CASSLVGAKTEAFF; DNA: TGCGCCAGCAGCTTGGTGGGGGCTAAGACTGAAGCTTTCTTT
V: TRBV12-3/TRBV12-4; size: .; D: TRBD1; J: TRBJ1-2; CDR3: CASSRDSPWGYTF; DNA: TGTGCCAGCAGCCGGGACAGTCCTTGGGGCTACACCTTC
V: TRBV28; size: .; D: .; J: TRBJ1-5; CDR3: CASTLQGGRQPQHF; DNA: TGTGCCAGCACCCTACAGGGAGGGAGACAGCCCCAGCATTTT
V: TRBV3-1/TRBV3-2; size: .; D: .; J: TRBJ1-5; CDR3: CASSQDETGHQPQHF; DNA: TGTGCCAGCAGCCAAGATGAGACAGGTCATCAGCCCCAGCATTTT
V: TRBV2; size: .; D: .; J: TRBJ1-2; CDR3: CASSAERGNYGYTF; DNA: TGTGCCAGCTCCGCGGAGAGGGGGAACTATGGCTACACCTTC
V: TRBV5-4; size: .; D: TRBD1; J: TRBJ1-3; CDR3: CASSDEGGSSGNTIYF; DNA: TGTGCCAGCAGCGACGAAGGGGGCTCCTCTGGAAACACCATATATTTT
V: TRBV10-2; size: few; D: .; J: TRBJ2-7; CDR3: CASGELANSYEQYF; DNA: TGCGCCAGCGGAGAACTAGCTAACTCCTACGAGCAGTACTTC
V: TRBV9; size: .; D: TRBD1; J: TRBJ1-6; CDR3: CASSIRQGSPYNSPLHF; DNA: TGTGCCAGCAGCATACGACAGGGGAGCCCCTATAATTCACCCCTCCACTTT
V: TRBV7-8; size: .; D: .; J: TRBJ1-5; CDR3: CASSLLDTNQPQHF; DNA: TGTGCCAGCAGCTTATTGGACACTAATCAGCCCCAGCATTTT
V: TRBV11-2; size: .; D: TRBD1; J: TRBJ1-2; CDR3: CASSLGDRVAYGYTF; DNA: TGTGCCAGCAGCTTAGGAGACAGGGTGGCCTATGGCTACACCTTC
V: TRBV28; size: .; D: .; J: TRBJ2-5; CDR3: CASSLGDTQETQYF; DNA: TGTGCCAGCAGTTTAGGGGACACGCAAGAGACCCAGTACTTC
V: TRBV12-3/TRBV12-4; size: .; D: .; J: TRBJ2-7; CDR3: CASSLQGNEQYF; DNA: TGTGCCAGCAGTTTACAGGGGAACGAGCAGTACTTC
V: TRBV6-4; size: .; D: .; J: TRBJ1-2; CDR3: CASSPGAGNGYTF; DNA: TGTGCCAGCAGTCCAGGGGCCGGGAATGGCTACACCTTC
V: TRBV7-2; size: .; D: TRBD1; J: TRBJ1-5; CDR3: CASSLGDRGLSQPQHF; DNA: TGTGCCAGCAGCTTAGGGGACAGGGGGCTTAGTCAGCCCCAGCATTTT
V: TRBV28; size: .; D: .; J: TRBJ1-1; CDR3: CASRAGVLNTEAFF; DNA: TGTGCCAGTCGAGCGGGGGTACTGAACACTGAAGCTTTCTTT
V: TRBV30; size: .; D: .; J: TRBJ1-1; CDR3: CAWKFGGGSTEAFF; DNA: TGTGCCTGGAAGTTCGGGGGAGGAAGCACTGAAGCTTTCTTT
V: TRBV5-1; size: .; D: .; J: TRBJ2-1; CDR3: CASSPEIPNEQFF; DNA: TGCGCCAGCAGTCCGGAGATTCCCAATGAGCAGTTCTTC
V: TRBV9; size: .; D: TRBD1; J: TRBJ1-6; CDR3: CASGSRDRVSYNSPLHF; DNA: TGTGCCAGCGGGAGCCGGGACAGGGTCTCCTATAATTCACCCCTCCACTTT
V: TRBV7-2; size: .; D: .; J: TRBJ2-7; CDR3: CASSLGGGEQYF; DNA: TGTGCCAGCAGCTTAGGAGGTGGAGAGCAGTACTTC
V: TRBV11-3; size: .; D: .; J: TRBJ2-1; CDR3: CASSSPGGPYNEQFF; DNA: TGTGCCAGCAGCTCTCCGGGGGGCCCCTACAATGAGCAGTTCTTC
V: TRBV3-1/TRBV3-2; size: .; D: .; J: TRBJ1-1; CDR3: CASRRSGEAFF; DNA: TGTGCCAGCAGAAGATCAGGGGAAGCTTTCTTT
V: TRBV29-1; size: .; D: TRBD2; J: TRBJ2-5; CDR3: CSVEVSGVPGETQYF; DNA: TGCAGCGTTGAGGTTAGCGGGGTCCCGGGAGAGACCCAGTACTTC
V: TRBV29-1; size: .; D: .; J: TRBJ1-2; CDR3: CSVDSLGRDGGYTF; DNA: TGCAGCGTTGATAGTCTAGGCAGGGATGGTGGCTACACCTTC
V: TRBV9; size: .; D: .; J: TRBJ1-4; CDR3: CASSAGRGVATNEKLFF; DNA: TGTGCCAGCAGCGCAGGGAGGGGAGTTGCAACTAATGAAAAACTGTTTTTT
V: TRBV19; size: few; D: .; J: TRBJ2-1; CDR3: CASRTGRSYNNEQFF; DNA: TGTGCCAGTAGAACAGGGCGTAGCTACAATAATGAGCAGTTCTTC
V: TRBV6-2/TRBV6-3; size: .; D: TRBD1; J: TRBJ1-5; CDR3: CASSHQGGGYQPQHF; DNA: TGTGCCAGCAGTCACCAGGGGGGTGGTTATCAGCCCCAGCATTTT
V: TRBV28; size: .; D: .; J: TRBJ1-2; CDR3: CASSLTAGTDGYTF; DNA: TGTGCCAGCAGCCTGACGGCAGGAACCGATGGCTACACCTTC
V: TRBV6-5; size: .; D: .; J: TRBJ2-7; CDR3: CASSYVASHYEQYF; DNA: TGTGCCAGCAGTTACGTTGCCAGTCACTACGAGCAGTACTTC
V: TRBV7-2; size: .; D: TRBD1; J: TRBJ1-2; CDR3: CASSSRTTTGLSYGYTF; DNA: TGTGCCAGCAGCAGTAGGACCACGACAGGGTTGTCCTATGGCTACACCTTC
V: TRBV2; size: .; D: .; J: TRBJ1-6; CDR3: CASSDGRGPSPLHF; DNA: TGTGCCAGCAGTGACGGCAGGGGACCTTCACCCCTCCACTTT
V: TRBV19; size: .; D: TRBD1; J: TRBJ2-7; CDR3: CASSIKGGQYEQYF; DNA: TGTGCCAGTAGTATTAAAGGGGGACAGTACGAGCAGTACTTC
V: TRBV2; size: .; D: .; J: TRBJ1-1; CDR3: CASSEPTRTNTEAFF; DNA: TGTGCCAGCAGTGAACCAACCAGAACGAACACTGAAGCTTTCTTT
V: TRBV13; size: .; D: .; J: TRBJ2-1; CDR3: CASSLGNREYEQFF; DNA: TGTGCCAGCAGCTTAGGAAACAGGGAGTATGAGCAGTTCTTC
V: TRBV6-5; size: .; D: .; J: TRBJ1-2; CDR3: CASSYSIGSRGYTF; DNA: TGTGCCAGCAGTTACTCGATCGGAAGCAGGGGCTACACCTTC
V: TRBV28; size: once; D: .; J: TRBJ1-1; CDR3: CASTKTGTQPFF; DNA: TGTGCCAGCACCAAAACGGGGACACAGCCTTTCTTT
V: TRBV2; size: .; D: .; J: TRBJ1-2; CDR3: CASTYRVNYGYTF; DNA: TGTGCCAGCACCTACAGGGTCAACTATGGCTACACCTTC
V: TRBV5-8; size: once; D: .; J: TRBJ2-6; CDR3: CAPGDSGANVLTF; DNA: TGTGCCCCCGGGGACTCTGGGGCCAACGTCCTGACTTTC
V: TRBV3-1/TRBV3-2; size: .; D: .; J: TRBJ1-2; CDR3: CASSQEGVGGYTF; DNA: TGTGCCAGCAGCCAAGAAGGCGTCGGGGGCTACACCTTC
V: TRBV27; size: once; D: TRBD1; J: TRBJ2-1; CDR3: CASLNTGGSYNEQFF; DNA: TGTGCCAGCCTCAACACAGGGGGCTCCTACAATGAGCAGTTCTTC
V: TRBV19; size: .; D: .; J: TRBJ2-7; CDR3: CASSILVGDYEQYF; DNA: TGTGCCAGTAGTATCTTGGTAGGGGACTACGAGCAGTACTTC
V: TRBV18; size: .; D: .; J: TRBJ1-2; CDR3: CASSPAGGAVGYTF; DNA: TGTGCCAGCTCACCCGCCGGGGGAGCCGTGGGCTACACCTTC
V: TRBV27; size: .; D: .; J: TRBJ1-5; CDR3: CASSFRGYSNQPQHF; DNA: TGTGCCAGCAGTTTTCGGGGATATAGCAATCAGCCCCAGCATTTT
V: TRBV19; size: .; D: .; J: TRBJ2-4; CDR3: CASSIDRGQGRDNIQYF; DNA: TGTGCCAGTAGTATAGATCGAGGGCAGGGGAGGGATAACATTCAGTACTTC